The entry that follows covers one T cell receptor beta chain sequence. Profiling relied on immunoSEQ multiplex PCR, and the TCRdb table lists in-frame clones only, not all of them. Seen here are about 2.1 million clones, about 93% observed once, and the top ten hold approximately 1.6%. This sample stems from a study of shared clonotypes between healthy human individuals. Terminally differentiated effector memory CD45RA+ cells were left out of the naive CD8 fraction, which was CD45RO-negative and positively selected for CCR7. Trimming pared 4 bases from V and 3 bases from J, leaving 15 bases between. Germline lookup yields CDR1 MGHRA and CDR2 YSYEKL. The CDR3 length is 15 residues.

The sequence derives from a young man in good health. Some clones in this sample may be carry-over from other donors' samples. The gene calls are TRBV4-1 and TRBJ1-2; D remains ambiguous. The sequenced material came from naive CD8+ T cells from PBMCs. CDR3 nucleotide sequence: TGCGCCAGCAGCCTATTAGCCCGCTCCGACTATGGCTACACCTTC. Residues: CASSLLARSDYGYTF.